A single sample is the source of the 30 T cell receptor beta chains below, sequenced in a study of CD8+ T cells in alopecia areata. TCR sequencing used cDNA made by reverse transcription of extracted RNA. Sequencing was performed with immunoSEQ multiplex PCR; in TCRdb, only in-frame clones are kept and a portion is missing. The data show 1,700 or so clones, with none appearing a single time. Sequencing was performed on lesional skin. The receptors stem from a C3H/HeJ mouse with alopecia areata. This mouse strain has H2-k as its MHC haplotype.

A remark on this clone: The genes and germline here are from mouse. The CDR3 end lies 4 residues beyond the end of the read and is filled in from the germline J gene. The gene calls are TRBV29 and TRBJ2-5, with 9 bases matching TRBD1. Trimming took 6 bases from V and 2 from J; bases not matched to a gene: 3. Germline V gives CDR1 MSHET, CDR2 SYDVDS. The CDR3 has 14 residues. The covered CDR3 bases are TGTGCTAGCAGCCGGGGACAGGGCCAAGAC. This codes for CASSRGQGQD. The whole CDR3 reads CASSRGQGQDTQYF.

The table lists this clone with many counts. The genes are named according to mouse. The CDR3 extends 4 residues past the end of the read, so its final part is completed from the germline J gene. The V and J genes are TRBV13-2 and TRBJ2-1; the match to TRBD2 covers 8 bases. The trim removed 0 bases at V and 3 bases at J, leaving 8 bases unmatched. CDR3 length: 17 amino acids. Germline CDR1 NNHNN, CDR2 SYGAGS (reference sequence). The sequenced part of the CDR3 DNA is TGTGCCAGCGGTGATGCTTTCCGGGGGGGCGCCTATGCT. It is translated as CASGDAFRGGAYA. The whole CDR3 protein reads CASGDAFRGGAYAEQFF.

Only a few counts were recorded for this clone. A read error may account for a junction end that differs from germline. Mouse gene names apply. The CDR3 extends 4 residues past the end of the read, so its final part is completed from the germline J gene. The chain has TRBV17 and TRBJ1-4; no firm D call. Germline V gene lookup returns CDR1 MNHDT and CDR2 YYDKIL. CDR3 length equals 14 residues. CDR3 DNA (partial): TGTGCCAGCAGTATTAGGGTTTCCAACGAA. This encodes CASSIRVSNE. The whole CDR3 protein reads CASSIRVSNERLFF.

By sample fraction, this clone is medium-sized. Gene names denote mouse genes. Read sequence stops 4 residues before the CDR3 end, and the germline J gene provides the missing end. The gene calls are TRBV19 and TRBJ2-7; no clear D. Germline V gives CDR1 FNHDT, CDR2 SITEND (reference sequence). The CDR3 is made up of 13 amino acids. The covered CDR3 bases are TGTGCCAGCAGTATAATGGTTCTGTAT. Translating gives CASSIMVLY. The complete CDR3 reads CASSIMVLYEQYF.

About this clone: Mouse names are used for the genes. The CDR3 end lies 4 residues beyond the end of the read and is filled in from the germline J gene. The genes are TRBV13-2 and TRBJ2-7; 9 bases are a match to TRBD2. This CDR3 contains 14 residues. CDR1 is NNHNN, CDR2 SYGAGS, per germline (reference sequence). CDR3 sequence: CASGVGGGAYEQYF. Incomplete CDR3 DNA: TGTGCCAGCGGTGTTGGTGGGGGGGCGTAT.

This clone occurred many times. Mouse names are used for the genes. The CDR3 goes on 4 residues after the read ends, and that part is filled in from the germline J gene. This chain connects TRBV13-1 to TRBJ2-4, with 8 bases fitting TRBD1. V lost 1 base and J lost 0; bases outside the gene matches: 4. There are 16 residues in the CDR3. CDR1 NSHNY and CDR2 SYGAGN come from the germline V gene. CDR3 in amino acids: CASSDPRGPSQNTLYF. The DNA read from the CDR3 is TGTGCCAGCAGTGATCCCAGGGGGCCTAGTCAAAAC.

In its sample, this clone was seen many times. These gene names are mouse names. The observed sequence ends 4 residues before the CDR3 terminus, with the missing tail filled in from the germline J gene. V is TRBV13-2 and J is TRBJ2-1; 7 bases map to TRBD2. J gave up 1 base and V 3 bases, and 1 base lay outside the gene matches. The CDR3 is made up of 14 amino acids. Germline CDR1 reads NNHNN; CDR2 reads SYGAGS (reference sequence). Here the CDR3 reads CASGGWGNYAEQFF. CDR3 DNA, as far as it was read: TGTGCCAGCGGTGGCTGGGGGAACTATGCT.

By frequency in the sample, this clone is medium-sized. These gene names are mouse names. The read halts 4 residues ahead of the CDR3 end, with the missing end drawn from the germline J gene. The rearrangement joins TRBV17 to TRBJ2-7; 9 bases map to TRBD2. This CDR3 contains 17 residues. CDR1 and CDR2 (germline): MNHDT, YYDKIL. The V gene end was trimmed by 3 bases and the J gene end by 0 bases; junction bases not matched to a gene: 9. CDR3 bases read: TGTGCTAGCAGTAGGACCTACTGGGGGGCCAGCTCCTAT. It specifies CASSRTYWGASSY. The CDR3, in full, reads CASSRTYWGASSYEQYF.

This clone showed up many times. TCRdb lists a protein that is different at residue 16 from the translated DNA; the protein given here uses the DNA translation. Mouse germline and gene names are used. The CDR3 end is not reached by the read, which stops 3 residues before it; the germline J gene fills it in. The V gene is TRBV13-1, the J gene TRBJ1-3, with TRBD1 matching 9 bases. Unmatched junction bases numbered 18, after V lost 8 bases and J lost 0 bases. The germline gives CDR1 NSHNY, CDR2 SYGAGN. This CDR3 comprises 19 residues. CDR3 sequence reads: CARREGHRGRRDSGNTLYF. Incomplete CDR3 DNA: TGTGCCAGAAGGGAGGGTCACAGGGGGCGTAGGGATTCTGGAAATACG.

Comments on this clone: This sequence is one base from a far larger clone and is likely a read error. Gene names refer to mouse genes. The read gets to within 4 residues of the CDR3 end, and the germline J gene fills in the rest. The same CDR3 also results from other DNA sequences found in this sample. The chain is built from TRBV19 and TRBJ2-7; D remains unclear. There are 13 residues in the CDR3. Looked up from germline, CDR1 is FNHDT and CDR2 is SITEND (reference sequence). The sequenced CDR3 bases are TGTGCCAGCAGTATAATCGTTCTGTAT. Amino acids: CASSIIVLY. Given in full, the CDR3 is CASSIIVLYEQYF.

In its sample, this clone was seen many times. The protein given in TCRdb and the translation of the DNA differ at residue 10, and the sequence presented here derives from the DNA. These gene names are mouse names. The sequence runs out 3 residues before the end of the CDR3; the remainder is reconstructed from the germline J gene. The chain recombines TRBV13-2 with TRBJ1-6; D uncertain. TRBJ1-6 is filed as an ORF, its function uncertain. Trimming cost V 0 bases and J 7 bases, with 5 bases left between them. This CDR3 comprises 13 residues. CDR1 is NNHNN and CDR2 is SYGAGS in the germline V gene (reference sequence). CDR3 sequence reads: CASGDARNSPLYF. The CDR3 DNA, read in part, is TGTGCCAGCGGTGATGCAAGGAATTCGCCC.

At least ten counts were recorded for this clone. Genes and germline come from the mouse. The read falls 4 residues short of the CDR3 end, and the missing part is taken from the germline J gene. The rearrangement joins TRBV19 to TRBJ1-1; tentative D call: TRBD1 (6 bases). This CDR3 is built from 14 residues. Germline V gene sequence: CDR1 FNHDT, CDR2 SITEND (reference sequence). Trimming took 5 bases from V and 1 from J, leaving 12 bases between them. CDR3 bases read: TGTGCCAGCAGCCCTCCGGGACAAAACACA. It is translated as CASSPPGQNT. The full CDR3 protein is CASSPPGQNTEVFF.

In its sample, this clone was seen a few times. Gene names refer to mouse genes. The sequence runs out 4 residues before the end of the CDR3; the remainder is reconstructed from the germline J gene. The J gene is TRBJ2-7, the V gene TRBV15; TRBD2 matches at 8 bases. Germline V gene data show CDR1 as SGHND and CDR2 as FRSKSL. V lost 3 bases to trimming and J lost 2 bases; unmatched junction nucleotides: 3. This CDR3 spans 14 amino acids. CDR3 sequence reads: CASSFLGGPYEQYF. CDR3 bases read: TGTGCCAGCAGTTTCCTGGGGGGTCCCTAT. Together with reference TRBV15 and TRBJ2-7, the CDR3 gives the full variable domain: DAGVTQTPRHEVAEKGQTIILKCEPVSGHNDLFWYRQTKIQGLELLSYFRSKSLMEDGGAFKDRFKAEMLNSSFSTLKIQPTEPKDSAVYLCASSFLGGPYEQYFGPGTRLTVL.

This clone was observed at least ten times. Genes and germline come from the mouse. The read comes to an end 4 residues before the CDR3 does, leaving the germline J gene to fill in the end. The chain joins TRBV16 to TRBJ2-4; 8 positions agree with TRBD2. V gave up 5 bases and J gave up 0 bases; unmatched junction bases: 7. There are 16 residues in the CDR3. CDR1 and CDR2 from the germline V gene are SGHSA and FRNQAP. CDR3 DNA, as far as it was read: TGTGCAAGCAGCCCCCCGGGACTGGTTAGTCAAAAC. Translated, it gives CASSPPGLVSQN. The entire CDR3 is CASSPPGLVSQNTLYF. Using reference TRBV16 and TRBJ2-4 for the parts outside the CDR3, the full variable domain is NAGVIQTPRHKVTGKGQEATLWCEPISGHSAVFWYRQTIVQGLEFLTYFRNQAPIDDSGMPKERFSAQMPNQSHSTLKIQSTQPQDSAVYLCASSPPGLVSQNTLYFGAGTRLSVL.

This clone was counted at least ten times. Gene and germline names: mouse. Partial CDR3 DNA: TGTGCCAGCGGTGAACAGGGGGACCAAGAC. It codes for CASGEQGDQD. In full, the CDR3 reads CASGEQGDQDTQYF. The chain links TRBV13-2 to TRBJ2-5; 8 nucleotides align to TRBD1. The read ends 4 residues before the CDR3 terminus; that terminus is restored from the germline J gene. Germline V gene data show CDR1 as NNHNN and CDR2 as SYGAGS (reference sequence). The CDR3 contains 14 residues. The V segment lost 2 bases and the J segment 1 base; nucleotides outside the gene matches: 0.

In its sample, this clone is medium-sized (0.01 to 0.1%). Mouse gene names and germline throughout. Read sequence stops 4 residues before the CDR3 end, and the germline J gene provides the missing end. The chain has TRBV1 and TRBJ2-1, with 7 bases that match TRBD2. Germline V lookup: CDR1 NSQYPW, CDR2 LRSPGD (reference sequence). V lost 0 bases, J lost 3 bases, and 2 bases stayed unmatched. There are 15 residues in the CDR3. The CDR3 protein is CTCSAEAGGYAEQFF. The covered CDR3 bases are TGCACCTGCAGTGCAGAGGCTGGGGGCTATGCT.

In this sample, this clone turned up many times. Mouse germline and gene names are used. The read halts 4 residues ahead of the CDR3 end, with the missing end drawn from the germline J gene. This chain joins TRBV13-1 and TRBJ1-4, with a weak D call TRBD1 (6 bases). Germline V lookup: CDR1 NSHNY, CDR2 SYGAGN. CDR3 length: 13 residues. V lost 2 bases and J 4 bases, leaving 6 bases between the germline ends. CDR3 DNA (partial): TGTGCCAGCAGTGAGGACAGCAACGAA. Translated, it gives CASSEDSNE. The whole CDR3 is CASSEDSNERLFF.

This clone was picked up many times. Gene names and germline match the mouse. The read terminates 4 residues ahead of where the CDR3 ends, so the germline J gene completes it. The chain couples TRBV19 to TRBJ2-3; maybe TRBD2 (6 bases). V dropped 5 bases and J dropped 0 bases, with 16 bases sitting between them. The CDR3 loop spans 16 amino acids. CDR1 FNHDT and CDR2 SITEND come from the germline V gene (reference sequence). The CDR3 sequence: CASRDCGAPSAETLYF. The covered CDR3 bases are TGTGCCAGCAGGGACTGTGGGGCTCCTAGTGCAGAA. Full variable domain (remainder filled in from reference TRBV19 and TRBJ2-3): GGIITQTPKFLIGQEGQKLTLKCQQNFNHDTMYWYRQDSGKGLRLIYYSITENDLQKGDLSEGYDASREKKSSFSLTVTSAQKNEMAVFLCASRDCGAPSAETLYFGSGTRLTVL.

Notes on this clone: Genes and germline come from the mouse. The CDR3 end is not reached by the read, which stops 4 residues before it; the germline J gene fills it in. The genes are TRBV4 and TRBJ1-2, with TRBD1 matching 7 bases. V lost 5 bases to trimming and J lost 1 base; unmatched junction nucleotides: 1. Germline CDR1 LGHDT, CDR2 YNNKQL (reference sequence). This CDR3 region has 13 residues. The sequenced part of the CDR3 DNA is TGTGCCAGCAGCCGGGACAGAAACTCC. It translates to CASSRDRNS. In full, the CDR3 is CASSRDRNSDYTF.

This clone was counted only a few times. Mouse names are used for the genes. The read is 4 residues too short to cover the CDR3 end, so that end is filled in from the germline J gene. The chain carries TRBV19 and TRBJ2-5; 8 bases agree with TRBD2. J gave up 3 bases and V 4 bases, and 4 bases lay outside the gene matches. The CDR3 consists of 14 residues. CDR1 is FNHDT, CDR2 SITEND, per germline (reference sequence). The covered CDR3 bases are TGTGCCAGCAGTCCGTGGGGGGGACAAGAC. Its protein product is CASSPWGGQD. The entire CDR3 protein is CASSPWGGQDTQYF.

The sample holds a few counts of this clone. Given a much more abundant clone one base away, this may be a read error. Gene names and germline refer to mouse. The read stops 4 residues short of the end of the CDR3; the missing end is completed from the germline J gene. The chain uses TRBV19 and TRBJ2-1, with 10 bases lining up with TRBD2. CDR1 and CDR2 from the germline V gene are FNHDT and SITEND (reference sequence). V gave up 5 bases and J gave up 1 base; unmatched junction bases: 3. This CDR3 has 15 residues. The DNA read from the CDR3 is TGTGCCAGCAGCCCGGACTGGGGGAACTATGCT. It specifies CASSPDWGNYA. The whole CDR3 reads CASSPDWGNYAEQFF.

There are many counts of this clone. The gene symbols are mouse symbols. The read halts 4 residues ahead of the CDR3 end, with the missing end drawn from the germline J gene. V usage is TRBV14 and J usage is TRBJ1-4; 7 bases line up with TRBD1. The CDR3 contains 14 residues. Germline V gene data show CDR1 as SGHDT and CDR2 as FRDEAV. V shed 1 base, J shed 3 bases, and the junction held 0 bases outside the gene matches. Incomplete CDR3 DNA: TGTGCCAGCAGTTTCGGGACAGCCAACGAA. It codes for CASSFGTANE. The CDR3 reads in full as CASSFGTANERLFF. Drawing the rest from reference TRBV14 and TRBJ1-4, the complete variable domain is EAGVTQSPRYAVLQEGQAVSFWCDPISGHDTLYWYQQPRDQGPQLLVYFRDEAVIDNSQLPSDRFSAVRPKGTNSTLKIQSAKQGDTATYLCASSFGTANERLFFGHGTKLSVL.

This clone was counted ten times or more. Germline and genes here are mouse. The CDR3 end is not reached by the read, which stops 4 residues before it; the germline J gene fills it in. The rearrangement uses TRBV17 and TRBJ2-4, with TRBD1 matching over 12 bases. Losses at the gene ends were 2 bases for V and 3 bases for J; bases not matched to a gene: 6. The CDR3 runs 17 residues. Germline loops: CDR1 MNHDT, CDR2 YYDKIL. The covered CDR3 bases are TGTGCTAGCAGTAGATCCCGGGACAGGGGGCGACAAAAC. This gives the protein CASSRSRDRGRQN. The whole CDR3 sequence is CASSRSRDRGRQNTLYF. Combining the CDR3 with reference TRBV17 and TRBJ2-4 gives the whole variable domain DTTVKQNPRYKLARVGKPVNLICSQTMNHDTMYWYQKKPNQAPKLLLFYYDKILNREADTFEKFQSSRPNNSFCSLYIGSAGLEYSAMYLCASSRSRDRGRQNTLYFGAGTRLSVL.

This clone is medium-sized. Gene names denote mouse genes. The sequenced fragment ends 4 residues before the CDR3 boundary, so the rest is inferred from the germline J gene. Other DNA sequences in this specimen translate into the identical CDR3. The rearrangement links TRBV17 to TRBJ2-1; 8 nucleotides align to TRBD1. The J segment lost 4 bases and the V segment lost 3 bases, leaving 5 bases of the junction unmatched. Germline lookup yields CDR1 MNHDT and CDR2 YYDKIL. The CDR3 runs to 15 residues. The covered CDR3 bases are TGTGCTAGCAGTAGGAGGACAGGGAGATATGCT. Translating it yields CASSRRTGRYA. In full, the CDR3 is CASSRRTGRYAEQFF.

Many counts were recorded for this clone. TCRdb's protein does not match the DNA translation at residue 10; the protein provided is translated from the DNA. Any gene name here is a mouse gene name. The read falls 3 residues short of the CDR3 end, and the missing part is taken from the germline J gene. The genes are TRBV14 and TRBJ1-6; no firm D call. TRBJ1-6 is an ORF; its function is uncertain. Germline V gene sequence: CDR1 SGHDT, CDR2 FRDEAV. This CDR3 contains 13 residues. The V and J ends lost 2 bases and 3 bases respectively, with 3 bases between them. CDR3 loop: CASSLVYNSPLYF. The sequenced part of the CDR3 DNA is TGTGCCAGCAGTTTAGTCTATAATTCGCCC.

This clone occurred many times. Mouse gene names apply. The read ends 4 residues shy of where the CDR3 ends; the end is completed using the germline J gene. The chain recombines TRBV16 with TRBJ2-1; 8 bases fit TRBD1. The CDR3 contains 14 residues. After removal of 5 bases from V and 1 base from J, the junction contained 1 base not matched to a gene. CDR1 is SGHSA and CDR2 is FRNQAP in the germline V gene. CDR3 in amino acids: CASSRDRNYAEQFF. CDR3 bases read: TGTGCAAGCAGCCGGGACAGGAACTATGCT.

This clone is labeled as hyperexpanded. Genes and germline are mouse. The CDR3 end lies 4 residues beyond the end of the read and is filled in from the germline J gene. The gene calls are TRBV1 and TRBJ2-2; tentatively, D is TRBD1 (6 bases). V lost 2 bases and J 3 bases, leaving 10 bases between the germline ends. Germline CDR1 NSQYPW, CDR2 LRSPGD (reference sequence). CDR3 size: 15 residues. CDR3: CTCSAIRGDTGQLYF. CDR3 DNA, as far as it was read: TGCACCTGCAGTGCAATCAGGGGAGACACCGGG.

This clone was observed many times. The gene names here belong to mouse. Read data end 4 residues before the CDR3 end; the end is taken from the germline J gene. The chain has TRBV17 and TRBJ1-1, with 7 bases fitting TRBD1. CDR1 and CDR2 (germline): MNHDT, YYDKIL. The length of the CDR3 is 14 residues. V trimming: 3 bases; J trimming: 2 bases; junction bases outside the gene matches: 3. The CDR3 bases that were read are TGTGCTAGCAGTAGTTGGGACAGTAACACA. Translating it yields CASSSWDSNT. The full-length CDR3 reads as CASSSWDSNTEVFF.

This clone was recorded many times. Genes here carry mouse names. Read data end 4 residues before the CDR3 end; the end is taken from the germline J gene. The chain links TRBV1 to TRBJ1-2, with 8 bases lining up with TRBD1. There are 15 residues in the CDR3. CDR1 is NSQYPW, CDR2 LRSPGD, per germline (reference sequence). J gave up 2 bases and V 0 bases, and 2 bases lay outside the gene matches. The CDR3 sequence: CTCSADRGRNSDYTF. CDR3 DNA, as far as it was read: TGCACCTGCAGTGCAGACAGGGGGCGCAACTCC.

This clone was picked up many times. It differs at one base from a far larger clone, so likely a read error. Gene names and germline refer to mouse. CDR3 amino acids: CASRDWGARSAETLYF. CDR3 DNA, as far as it was read: TGTGCCAGCAGGGACTGGGGGGCGCGTAGTGCAGAA. The chain has TRBV19 and TRBJ2-3; 11 nucleotides align to TRBD2. The read halts 4 residues ahead of the CDR3 end, with the missing end drawn from the germline J gene. The CDR3 consists of 16 residues. Germline lookup yields CDR1 FNHDT and CDR2 SITEND (reference sequence). Trimming took 5 bases from V and 0 from J; bases not matched to a gene: 5.